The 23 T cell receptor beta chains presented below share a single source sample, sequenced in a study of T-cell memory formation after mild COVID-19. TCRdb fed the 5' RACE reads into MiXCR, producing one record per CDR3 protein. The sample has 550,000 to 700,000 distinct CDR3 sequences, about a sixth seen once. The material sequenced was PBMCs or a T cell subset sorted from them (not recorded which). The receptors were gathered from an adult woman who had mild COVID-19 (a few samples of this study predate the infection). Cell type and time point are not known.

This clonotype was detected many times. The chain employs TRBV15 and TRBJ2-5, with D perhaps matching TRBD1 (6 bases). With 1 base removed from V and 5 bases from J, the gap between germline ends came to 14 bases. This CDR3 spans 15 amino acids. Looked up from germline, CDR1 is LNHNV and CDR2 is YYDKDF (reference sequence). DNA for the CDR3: TGTGCCACCAGCAGAGTTAGGGGGTTGACGGAGACCCAGTACTTC. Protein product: CATSRVRGLTETQYF.

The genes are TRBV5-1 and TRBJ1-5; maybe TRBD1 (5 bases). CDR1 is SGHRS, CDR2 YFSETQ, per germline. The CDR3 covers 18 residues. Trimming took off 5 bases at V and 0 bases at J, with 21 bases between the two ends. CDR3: CASSPFPVGDDSNQPQHF. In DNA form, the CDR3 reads TGCGCCAGCAGTCCCTTCCCGGTGGGGGATGATAGCAATCAGCCCCAGCATTTT.

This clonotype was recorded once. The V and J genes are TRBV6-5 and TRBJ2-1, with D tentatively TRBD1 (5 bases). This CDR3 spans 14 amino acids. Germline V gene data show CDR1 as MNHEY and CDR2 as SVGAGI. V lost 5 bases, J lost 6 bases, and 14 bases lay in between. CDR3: CASSGAGRSNEQFF. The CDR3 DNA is TGTGCCAGCAGTGGGGCCGGGCGGAGCAATGAGCAGTTCTTC.

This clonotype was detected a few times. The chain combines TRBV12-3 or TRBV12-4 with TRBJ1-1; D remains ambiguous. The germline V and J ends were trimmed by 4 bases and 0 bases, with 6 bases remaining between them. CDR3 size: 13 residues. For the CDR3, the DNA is TGTGCCAGCAGTTCCCTCATGAACACTGAAGCTTTCTTT. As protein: CASSSLMNTEAFF.

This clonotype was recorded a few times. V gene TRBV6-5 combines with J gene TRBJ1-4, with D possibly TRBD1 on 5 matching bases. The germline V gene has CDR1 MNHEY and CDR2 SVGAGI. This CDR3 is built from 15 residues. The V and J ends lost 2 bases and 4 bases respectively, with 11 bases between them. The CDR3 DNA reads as TGTGCCAGCAGTTACGGGGGACGGAATAATGAAAAACTGTTTTTT. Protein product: CASSYGGRNNEKLFF.

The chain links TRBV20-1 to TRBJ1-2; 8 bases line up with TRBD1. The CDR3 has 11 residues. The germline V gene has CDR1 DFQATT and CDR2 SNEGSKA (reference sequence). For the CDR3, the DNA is TGCAGCTCACAGGGGGGCTATGGCTACACCTTC. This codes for CSSQGGYGYTF.

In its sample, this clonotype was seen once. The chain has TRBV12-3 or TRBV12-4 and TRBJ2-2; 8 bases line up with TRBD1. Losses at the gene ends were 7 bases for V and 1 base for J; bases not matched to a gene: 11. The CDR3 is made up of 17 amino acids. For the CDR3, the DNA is TGTGCCAGCACCTTTCGAGGGGACAGGTTGAACACCGGGGAGCTGTTTTTT. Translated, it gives CASTFRGDRLNTGELFF.

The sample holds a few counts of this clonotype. The CDR3 is CASSPPIRETEAFF. The DNA for the CDR3 is TGTGCCAGCTCACCACCGATTAGGGAGACTGAAGCTTTCTTT. The chain joins TRBV18 to TRBJ1-1; D is undetermined. Germline CDR1 KGHSH, CDR2 LQKENI. Trimming removed 0 bases from V and 5 bases from J, with 10 bases in between. CDR3 length: 14 amino acids.

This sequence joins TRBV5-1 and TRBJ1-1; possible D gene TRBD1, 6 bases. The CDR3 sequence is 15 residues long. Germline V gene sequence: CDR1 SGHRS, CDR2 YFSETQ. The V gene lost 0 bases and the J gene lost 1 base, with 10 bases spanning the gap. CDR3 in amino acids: CASSLGTAQNTEAFF. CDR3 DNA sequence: TGCGCCAGCAGCTTGGGGACAGCCCAGAACACTGAAGCTTTCTTT.

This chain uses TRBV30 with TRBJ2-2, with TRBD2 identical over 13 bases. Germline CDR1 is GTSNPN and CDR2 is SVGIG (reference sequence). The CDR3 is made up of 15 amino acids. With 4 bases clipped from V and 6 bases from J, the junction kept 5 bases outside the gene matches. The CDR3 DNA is TGTGCCTGGACCCCGGGACTAGCGGGATCCGGGGAGCTGTTTTTT. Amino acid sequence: CAWTPGLAGSGELFF.

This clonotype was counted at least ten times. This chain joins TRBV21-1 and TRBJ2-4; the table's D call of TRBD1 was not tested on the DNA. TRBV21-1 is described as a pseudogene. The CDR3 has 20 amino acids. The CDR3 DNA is TGTGCCAGCAGCAAAGCCCCCCGGGACAGGGTAGACAAAGCCAAAAACATTCAGTACTTC. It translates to CASSKAPRDRVDKAKNIQYF.

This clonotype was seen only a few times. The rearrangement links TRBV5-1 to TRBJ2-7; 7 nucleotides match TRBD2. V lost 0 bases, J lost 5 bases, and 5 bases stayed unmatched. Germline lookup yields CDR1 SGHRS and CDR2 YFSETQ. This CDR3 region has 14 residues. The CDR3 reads CASSLGEGANEQYF. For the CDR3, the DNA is TGCGCCAGCAGCTTGGGGGAGGGAGCCAACGAGCAGTACTTC.

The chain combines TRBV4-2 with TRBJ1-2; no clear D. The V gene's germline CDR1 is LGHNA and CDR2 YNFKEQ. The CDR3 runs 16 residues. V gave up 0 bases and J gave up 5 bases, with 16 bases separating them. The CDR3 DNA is TGTGCCAGCAGCCAAGATAGCGAGCCCGGCGGGTATGGCTACACCTTC. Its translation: CASSQDSEPGGYGYTF.

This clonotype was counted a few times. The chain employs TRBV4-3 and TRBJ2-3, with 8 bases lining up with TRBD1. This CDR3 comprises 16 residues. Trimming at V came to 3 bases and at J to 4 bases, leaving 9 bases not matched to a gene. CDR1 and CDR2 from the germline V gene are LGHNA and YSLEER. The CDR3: CASSHPRDRWSDTQYF. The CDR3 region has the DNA TGCGCCAGCAGCCATCCCCGGGACAGGTGGTCAGATACGCAGTATTTT.

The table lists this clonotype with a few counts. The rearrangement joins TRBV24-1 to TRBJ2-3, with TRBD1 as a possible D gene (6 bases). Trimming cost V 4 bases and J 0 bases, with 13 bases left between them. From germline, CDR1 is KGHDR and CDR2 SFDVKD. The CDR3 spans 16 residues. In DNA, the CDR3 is TGTGCCACCAGTGAGCTCTCCAGGGGTAGCACAGATACGCAGTATTTT. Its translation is CATSELSRGSTDTQYF.

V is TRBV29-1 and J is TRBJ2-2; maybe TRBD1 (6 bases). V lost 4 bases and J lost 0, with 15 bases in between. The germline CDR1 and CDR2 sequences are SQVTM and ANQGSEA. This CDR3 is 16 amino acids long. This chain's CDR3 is CSVANPGTPNTGELFF. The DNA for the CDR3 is TGCAGCGTTGCGAACCCCGGGACACCGAACACCGGGGAGCTGTTTTTT.

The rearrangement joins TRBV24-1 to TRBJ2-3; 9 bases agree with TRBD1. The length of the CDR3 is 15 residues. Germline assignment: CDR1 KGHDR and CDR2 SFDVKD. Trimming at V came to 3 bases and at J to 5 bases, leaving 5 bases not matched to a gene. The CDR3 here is CATSDGGQGLDTQYF. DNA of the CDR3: TGTGCCACCAGTGATGGGGGACAGGGATTAGATACGCAGTATTTT.

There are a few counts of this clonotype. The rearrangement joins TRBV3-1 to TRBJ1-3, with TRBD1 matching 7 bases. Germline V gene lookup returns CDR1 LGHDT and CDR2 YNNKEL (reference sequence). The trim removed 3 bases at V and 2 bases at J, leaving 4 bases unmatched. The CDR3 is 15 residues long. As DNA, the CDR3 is TGTGCCAGCAGCCACAGGGGGATAGCTGGAAACACCATATATTTT. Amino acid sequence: CASSHRGIAGNTIYF.

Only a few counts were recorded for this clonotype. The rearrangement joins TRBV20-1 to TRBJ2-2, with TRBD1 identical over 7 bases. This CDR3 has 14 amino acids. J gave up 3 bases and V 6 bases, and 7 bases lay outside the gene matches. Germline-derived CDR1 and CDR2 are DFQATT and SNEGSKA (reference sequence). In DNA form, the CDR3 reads TGCAGTGCAGCAACAGGGGTTTACACCGGGGAGCTGTTTTTT. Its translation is CSAATGVYTGELFF.

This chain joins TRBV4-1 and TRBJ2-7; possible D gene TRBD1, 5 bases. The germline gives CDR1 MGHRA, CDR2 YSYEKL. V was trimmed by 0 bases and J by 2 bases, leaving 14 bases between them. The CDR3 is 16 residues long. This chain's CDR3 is CASSQEGAVGPYEQYF. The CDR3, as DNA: TGCGCCAGCAGCCAAGAAGGGGCAGTCGGGCCCTACGAGCAGTACTTC.

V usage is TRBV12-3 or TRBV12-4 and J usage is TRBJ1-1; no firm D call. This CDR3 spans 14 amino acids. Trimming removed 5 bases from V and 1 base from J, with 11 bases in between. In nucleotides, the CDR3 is TGTGCCAGCAGTCGCAGAAAATCGAACACTGAAGCTTTCTTT. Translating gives CASSRRKSNTEAFF.

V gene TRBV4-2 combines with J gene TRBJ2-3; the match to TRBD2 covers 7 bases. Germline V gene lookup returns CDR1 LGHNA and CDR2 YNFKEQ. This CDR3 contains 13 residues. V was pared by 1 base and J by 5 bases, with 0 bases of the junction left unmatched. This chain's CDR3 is CASSQAGGDTQYF. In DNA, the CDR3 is TGTGCCAGCAGCCAAGCGGGGGGAGATACGCAGTATTTT.

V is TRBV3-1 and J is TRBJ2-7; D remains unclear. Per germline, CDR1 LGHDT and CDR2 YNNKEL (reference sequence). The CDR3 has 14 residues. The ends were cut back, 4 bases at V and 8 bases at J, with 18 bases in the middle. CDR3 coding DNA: TGTGCCAGCAGCCTATCCCACCTAGGAAGGCAGCAGTACTTC. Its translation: CASSLSHLGRQQYF.